This TCR beta chain was found in a study of regulatory T cells in long-lasting Graves disease. Germline V CDR1 and CDR2: SGHAT, FQNNGV. The CDR3 runs to 14 residues. Between the trimmed V and J ends, which lost 5 bases and 6 bases, there was a span of 14 bases. For TCR beta, libraries came from iRepertoire HTBI primers and Arm-PCR of CDR3 regions. TCRdb processed the multiplex PCR reads anew with MiXCR; each CDR3 protein has one entry. Here the sample spans around 250,000 distinct CDR3 sequences, around 21% being singletons. Time point in this sample: newly diagnosed GD, antithyroid drugs for less than 3 months. PBMC-derived RNA was used for the TCR library. Staff drew around 8.5 milliliters of peripheral blood into EDTA tubes. In this sample, this clonotype turned up many times. Its antigen remains unknown. Whole-study findings and limits: Thyroid tissue was not sampled; only peripheral blood was.

The chain couples TRBV11-2 to TRBJ2-1, with D tentatively TRBD1 (6 bases). The receptor comes from a female donor with Graves disease. The specimen comprised peripheral blood mononuclear cells (PBMCs), sampled at new diagnosis, from a patient treated with antithyroid drugs. CDR3 nucleotide sequence: TGTGCCAGCAGCGGACAGCGACAGAGCAATGAGCAGTTCTTC. This translates into CASSGQRQSNEQFF.